This is a list of T cell receptor beta chains from one sample in a study of shared clonotypes between healthy human individuals. Assay: immunoSEQ multiplex PCR; the TCRdb copy retains only in-frame clones and omits some. Among some 580,000 clones listed, 95% to 98% were seen once. Sequenced input: naive CD8+ T cells sorted from blood. Receptor source: a man in his thirties or forties in good health. Both conserved end residues are part of each CDR3. D genes are given only for firm matches. A clone size is listed for some rows: how often the clone was seen (once, few, many), or a class if it is expanded.

once | - | TRBJ2-1 | TRBV7-3 | CASSSGADWITNEQFF | TGTGCCAGCAGCTCAGGGGCGGACTGGATAACAAATGAGCAGTTCTTC
- | TRBD1 | TRBJ2-3 | TRBV27 | CASSLQGAASTDTQYF | TGTGCCAGCAGTTTACAGGGGGCCGCTAGCACAGATACGCAGTATTTT
- | - | TRBJ2-7 | TRBV11-2 | CASSFRTESYGQYF | TGTGCCAGCAGCTTCAGGACAGAGTCCTACGGGCAGTACTTC
- | - | TRBJ2-1 | TRBV14 | CASSQGRLRNEQFF | TGTGCCAGCAGCCAAGGGAGACTGCGCAATGAGCAGTTCTTC
- | - | TRBJ2-3 | TRBV25-1 | CASSERIGTDTQYF | TGTGCCAGCAGTGAGAGGATAGGGACAGATACGCAGTATTTT
- | - | TRBJ1-1 | TRBV7-9 | CASSLEYTEAFF | TGTGCCAGCAGCTTAGAGTATACTGAAGCTTTCTTT
- | - | TRBJ2-7 | TRBV7-2 | CASSFTLGDEQYF | TGTGCCAGCAGCTTTACACTGGGGGACGAGCAGTACTTC
once | - | TRBJ2-3 | TRBV9 | CASSVVFTDTQYF | TGTGCCAGCAGCGTAGTTTTCACAGATACGCAGTATTTT
- | - | TRBJ1-4 | TRBV6-5 | CASGLVLGKLFF | TGTGCCAGCGGGTTAGTGCTGGGAAAACTGTTTTTT
once | - | TRBJ2-7 | TRBV5-4 | CASSLGWGSYEQYF | TGTGCCAGCAGTCTGGGTTGGGGCTCCTACGAGCAGTACTTC
- | - | TRBJ2-1 | TRBV11-2 | CASSLGVPILSNYEQFF | TGTGCCAGCAGCTTAGGAGTCCCGATACTGTCGAACTATGAGCAGTTCTTC
- | - | TRBJ2-7 | TRBV15 | CATSRDLVGAYEQYF | TGTGCCACCAGCAGAGATTTAGTCGGAGCCTACGAGCAGTACTTC
- | TRBD2 | TRBJ2-3 | TRBV7-6 | CASSLGLAGDTQYF | TGTGCCAGCAGCTTAGGTCTAGCGGGAGATACGCAGTATTTT
- | TRBD2 | TRBJ2-1 | TRBV29-1 | CSVDSGARYNEQFF | TGCAGCGTAGACAGCGGGGCCCGCTACAATGAGCAGTTCTTC
- | - | TRBJ1-1 | TRBV7-9 | CASSLAGTSAFF | TGTGCCAGCAGCTTAGCGGGAACGTCGGCTTTCTTT
- | TRBD1 | TRBJ1-2 | TRBV6-1 | CASSDHPGQGIYGYTF | TGTGCCAGCAGTGATCATCCGGGACAGGGTATCTATGGCTACACCTTC
- | TRBD2 | TRBJ2-7 | TRBV6-5 | CASSWGSGAYEQYF | TGTGCCAGCAGTTGGGGGAGCGGGGCCTACGAGCAGTACTTC
- | - | TRBJ2-3 | TRBV28 | CATALEAQHTQYF | TGTGCCACCGCCCTCGAAGCTCAGCATACGCAGTATTTT
- | - | TRBJ2-7 | TRBV7-9 | CASSLGRGVDEQYF | TGTGCCAGCAGCTTAGGGAGGGGTGTCGACGAGCAGTACTTC
- | TRBD1 | TRBJ2-1 | TRBV30 | CAWDEPGQGYNEQFF | TGTGCCTGGGACGAACCGGGACAGGGATACAATGAGCAGTTCTTC
- | TRBD2 | TRBJ2-3 | TRBV5-1 | CASSPGLAGGGGTDTQYF | TGCGCCAGCAGCCCGGGACTAGCGGGAGGAGGTGGCACAGATACGCAGTATTTT
- | TRBD1 | TRBJ1-5 | TRBV30 | CAWRDRVGGQPQHF | TGTGCCTGGAGGGACAGGGTCGGGGGTCAGCCCCAGCATTTT
- | - | TRBJ2-2 | TRBV5-1 | CASSSNTGELFF | TGCGCCAGCAGCTCGAACACCGGGGAGCTGTTTTTT
- | TRBD2 | TRBJ2-1 | TRBV27 | CASSSTTSRGNEQFF | TGTGCCAGCAGTTCGACGACTAGCCGGGGCAATGAGCAGTTCTTC
- | - | TRBJ1-1 | TRBV11-3 | CASSPQGGMNTEAFF | TGTGCCAGCAGCCCCCAAGGAGGAATGAACACTGAAGCTTTCTTT
- | TRBD2 | TRBJ2-3 | TRBV7-2 | CASSLVTGGPDTQYF | TGTGCCAGCAGCTTAGTCACGGGAGGGCCGGATACGCAGTATTTT
- | TRBD2 | TRBJ2-1 | TRBV18 | CASSPTTSETHSYNEQFF | TGTGCCAGCTCACCGACTACTAGCGAAACTCACTCCTACAATGAGCAGTTCTTC
- | - | TRBJ2-3 | TRBV29-1 | CSVGGATGPFRDF | TGCAGCGTTGGGGGGGCGACGGGGCCCTTTAGGGATTTT
- | TRBD2 | TRBJ2-7 | TRBV11-2 | CASSLGYSSGTISYEQYF | TGTGCCAGCAGCTTGGGTTATAGTAGCGGGACTATTTCCTACGAGCAGTACTTC
- | - | TRBJ2-5 | TRBV5-6 | CASSLGHATQYF | TGTGCCAGCAGCTTGGGGCACGCGACCCAGTACTTC
once | - | TRBJ2-1 | TRBV5-1 | CASSQPSGYNEQFF | TGCGCCAGCAGCCAACCTTCGGGGTACAATGAGCAGTTCTTC
- | TRBD2 | TRBJ2-7 | TRBV15 | CATSRGDRERTSGSREQYF | TGTGCCACCAGCAGAGGGGACCGAGAGCGGACTAGCGGGAGTCGCGAGCAGTACTTC
- | TRBD2 | TRBJ2-5 | TRBV15 | CATRHRGGSGMETQYF | TGTGCCACCAGACACCGAGGGGGTAGCGGGATGGAGACCCAGTACTTC
- | - | TRBJ2-7 | TRBV10-3 | CAIGSPATPYEQYF | TGTGCCATCGGAAGTCCTGCAACCCCCTACGAGCAGTACTTC
few | - | TRBJ1-5 | TRBV5-1 | CASSLEPTNNQPQHF | TGCGCCAGCAGCTTGGAGCCCACGAACAATCAGCCCCAGCATTTT